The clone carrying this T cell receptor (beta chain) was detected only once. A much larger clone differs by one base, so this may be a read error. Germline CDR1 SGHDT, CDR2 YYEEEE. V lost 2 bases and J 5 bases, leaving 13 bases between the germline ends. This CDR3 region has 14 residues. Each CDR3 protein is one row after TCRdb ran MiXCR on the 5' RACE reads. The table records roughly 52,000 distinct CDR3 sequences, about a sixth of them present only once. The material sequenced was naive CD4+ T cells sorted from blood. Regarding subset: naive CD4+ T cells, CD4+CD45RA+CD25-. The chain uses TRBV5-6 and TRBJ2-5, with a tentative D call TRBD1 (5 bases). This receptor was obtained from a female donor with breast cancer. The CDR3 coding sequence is TGTGCCAGCAGCTTTCTAGACAGTATGGAGACCCAGTACTTC. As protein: CASSFLDSMETQYF.